Listed here are 30 T cell receptor beta chains from one sample, sequenced in a study of cytomegalovirus exposure and HLA in healthy donors. The data were produced by immunoSEQ multiplex PCR, yet TCRdb's version contains in-frame clones alone and is incomplete. Here the sample spans more than 120,000 clones, around nine tenths being singletons. The material sequenced was PBMCs. Receptors were obtained from a man aged 18-30 years in good health and CMV-seropositive.

The chain employs TRBV2 and TRBJ1-1; D gene unclear. V shed 7 bases and J shed 1 base, with 10 bases lying between them. The CDR3 has 13 residues. CDR1 is SNHLY, CDR2 FYNNEI, per germline. The CDR3 coding sequence is TGTGCCAGCATAACAGAAACGAACACTGAAGCTTTCTTT. Its protein is CASITETNTEAFF.

J is TRBJ2-1 and V is TRBV29-1, with 8 positions matching TRBD2. Germline V CDR1 and CDR2: SQVTM, ANQGSEA. The trim removed 4 bases at V and 10 bases at J, leaving 0 bases unmatched. The length of the CDR3 is 10 residues. CDR3 sequence: CSVAGGEQFF. DNA for the CDR3: TGCAGCGTTGCGGGGGGGGAGCAGTTCTTC.

The J gene is TRBJ2-7, the V gene TRBV19, with D tentatively TRBD1 (5 bases). V gave up 5 bases and J gave up 5 bases, with 16 bases separating them. The CDR3 runs 14 residues. Germline-derived CDR1 and CDR2 are LNHDA and SQIVND (reference sequence). In nucleotides, the CDR3 is TGTGCCAGTAGTGGCAGGGCGCAGTTGAACGAGCAGTACTTC. It yields the protein CASSGRAQLNEQYF.

This clone is medium-sized. V usage is TRBV23-1 and J usage is TRBJ2-7; 8 bases fit TRBD1. TRBV23-1 is identified as an open reading frame with a role that is uncertain. V lost 4 bases, J lost 4 bases, and 9 bases stayed unmatched. The CDR3 is 15 residues long. This chain's CDR3 is CASSPTGQVFYEQYF. The CDR3 DNA is TGCGCCAGCAGTCCCACGGGACAGGTCTTTTACGAGCAGTACTTC.

The V call is TRBV15, the J call TRBJ2-5; TRBD2 matches at 10 bases. The CDR3 totals 15 residues. The junction had 3 bases not matched to a gene; V was cut back by 0 bases and J by 5 bases. Per germline, CDR1 LNHNV and CDR2 YYDKDF (reference sequence). Written as DNA, the CDR3 is TGTGCCACCAGCAGAGATCCGACTAGCGGGGAGACCCAGTACTTC. Encoded protein: CATSRDPTSGETQYF.

The count of this clone is one. The V call is TRBV5-6, the J call TRBJ2-2, with D unresolved. The germline V gene has CDR1 SGHDT and CDR2 YYEEEE. V was pared by 4 bases and J by 6 bases, with 10 bases between. The CDR3 consists of 13 residues. Here the CDR3 DNA reads TGTGCCAGCAGCCTACCCGTTTCCGGGGAGCTGTTTTTT. As protein: CASSLPVSGELFF.

This clone was recorded once. The V call is TRBV5-1, the J call TRBJ2-7; 10 bases map to TRBD1. The CDR3 runs to 15 residues. Germline V gene sequence: CDR1 SGHRS, CDR2 YFSETQ. V was pared by 2 bases and J by 6 bases, with 8 bases of the junction left unmatched. The DNA of the CDR3 is TGCGCCAGCAGCTTCCGGGACAGGGGTTTTGTCGAGCAGTACTTC. This encodes CASSFRDRGFVEQYF.

V is TRBV6-6 and J is TRBJ2-7, with D possibly being TRBD2 (5 bases). Germline lookup yields CDR1 MNHNY and CDR2 SVGAGI (reference sequence). The CDR3 is made up of 14 amino acids. With 0 bases removed from V and 1 base from J, the gap between germline ends came to 7 bases. CDR3 loop: CASSYSRGSYEQYF. DNA for the CDR3: TGTGCCAGCAGTTACTCTCGGGGTTCCTACGAGCAGTACTTC.

The chain combines TRBV4-2 with TRBJ2-1, with D hard to call. The CDR3 contains 13 residues. The V gene's germline CDR1 is LGHNA and CDR2 YNFKEQ. V lost 4 bases and J 8 bases, leaving 12 bases between the germline ends. The CDR3 coding sequence is TGTGCCAGCAGCCCCACGGGTACCCATGAGCAGTTCTTC. Its translation: CASSPTGTHEQFF.

This clone was observed a few times. V usage is TRBV30 and J usage is TRBJ1-5; the D gene is possibly TRBD1 (6 bases). Germline loops: CDR1 GTSNPN, CDR2 SVGIG (reference sequence). The CDR3 loop spans 13 amino acids. Trimming pared 5 bases from V and 3 bases from J, leaving 11 bases between. The CDR3 here is CAWDQGFNQPQHF. CDR3 coding DNA: TGTGCCTGGGATCAGGGGTTCAATCAGCCCCAGCATTTT.

The chain joins TRBV30 to TRBJ2-7, with D possibly TRBD2 on 7 matching bases. Trimming took 0 bases from V and 4 from J, leaving 10 bases between them. Germline loops: CDR1 GTSNPN, CDR2 SVGIG (reference sequence). The CDR3 runs to 13 residues. The CDR3 nucleotides are TGTGCCTGGAGTGTAGGGGGGGGTTACGAGCAGTACTTC. Translating it yields CAWSVGGGYEQYF.

This rearrangement joins TRBV29-1 to TRBJ2-1; tentatively, D is TRBD2 (6 bases). Germline CDR1 is SQVTM and CDR2 is ANQGSEA. This CDR3 comprises 13 residues. V gave up 7 bases and J gave up 5 bases, with 15 bases separating them. In DNA form, the CDR3 reads TGCAGCGATAGCGGAACCCTTAACAATGAGCAGTTCTTC. It encodes CSDSGTLNNEQFF.

V gene TRBV5-8 combines with J gene TRBJ1-2; a weak D match, TRBD1 (6 bases). The CDR3 is 15 amino acids. Germline values: CDR1 SGHTS, CDR2 YDEGEE. V lost 2 bases and J 3 bases, leaving 14 bases between the germline ends. This CDR3 is CASSFGLSGDYGYTF. The CDR3 nucleotides are TGTGCCAGCAGCTTTGGGTTGTCAGGGGACTATGGCTACACCTTC.

This chain links TRBV18 with TRBJ1-1; D is uncertain. V was shortened by 5 bases and J by 2 bases, with 9 bases between the two germline ends. Germline CDR1 KGHSH, CDR2 LQKENI. CDR3 length equals 13 residues. CDR3 sequence (DNA): TGTGCCAGCTCAACAGAGCTTAACACTGAAGCTTTCTTT. Translation: CASSTELNTEAFF.

V and J are TRBV7-9 and TRBJ2-1, with 11 bases matching TRBD2. The CDR3 sequence is 16 residues long. The J segment lost 8 bases and the V segment lost 5 bases, leaving 11 bases of the junction unmatched. CDR1 SEHNR and CDR2 FQNEAQ come from the germline V gene (reference sequence). Written as DNA, the CDR3 is TGTGCCAGCAGCCCCCCCCTAGCGGGAGGTACTGATGAGCAGTTCTTC. Translated: CASSPPLAGGTDEQFF. Full variable domain (rest looked up from reference TRBV7-9 and TRBJ2-1): DTGVSQNPRHKITKRGQNVTFRCDPISEHNRLYWYRQTLGQGPEFLTYFQNEAQLEKSRLLSDRFSAERPKGSFSTLEIQRTEQGDSAMYLCASSPPLAGGTDEQFFGPGTRLTVL.

The rearrangement uses TRBV5-1 and TRBJ1-1; no firm D call. The CDR3 runs to 14 residues. Per germline, CDR1 SGHRS and CDR2 YFSETQ. Trimming shortened V by 0 bases and J by 6 bases, and 12 bases separated the two germline ends. CDR3 loop: CASSLVPDLPEAFF. CDR3 nucleotides: TGCGCCAGCAGCTTGGTGCCAGACTTACCTGAAGCTTTCTTT.

The CDR3, as DNA: TGTGCCAGCAGCTTAGGCGCAACTAATGAAAAACTGTTTTTT. Its translation: CASSLGATNEKLFF. This chain connects TRBV7-8 to TRBJ1-4; D gene unclear. Germline lookup yields CDR1 SGHVS and CDR2 FQNEAQ. This CDR3 contains 14 residues. V lost 1 base, J lost 0 bases, and 3 bases lay in between. The variable domain in full, completed from reference TRBV7-8 and TRBJ1-4, reads GAGVSQSPRYKVAKRGQDVALRCDPISGHVSLFWYQQALGQGPEFLTYFQNEAQLDKSGLPSDRFFAERPEGSVSTLKIQRTQQEDSAVYLCASSLGATNEKLFFGSGTQLSVL.

This chain connects TRBV7-9 to TRBJ2-7, with TRBD1 matching over 7 bases. Germline assignment: CDR1 SEHNR and CDR2 FQNEAQ (reference sequence). This CDR3 is 14 amino acids long. The V segment lost 1 base and the J segment 3 bases; nucleotides outside the gene matches: 3. DNA for the CDR3: TGTGCCAGCAGCTTAGGGGCAGGGGGCTACGAGCAGTACTTC. Translated, it gives CASSLGAGGYEQYF. Combining the CDR3 with reference TRBV7-9 and TRBJ2-7 gives the whole variable domain DTGVSQNPRHKITKRGQNVTFRCDPISEHNRLYWYRQTLGQGPEFLTYFQNEAQLEKSRLLSDRFSAERPKGSFSTLEIQRTEQGDSAMYLCASSLGAGGYEQYFGPGTRLTVT.

The chain combines TRBV10-3 with TRBJ1-2; D possibly corresponds to TRBD1 (6 bases). The V and J ends lost 10 bases and 6 bases respectively, with 24 bases between them. The CDR3 loop spans 15 amino acids. The germline V gene encodes CDR1 ENHRY and CDR2 SYGVKD. The CDR3 DNA is TGTGCCACTGGGAGGGACACACTAAGTGGAGATGGCTACACCTTC. Its translation is CATGRDTLSGDGYTF.

The rearrangement uses TRBV2 and TRBJ1-4; 9 positions match TRBD1. Trimming took 7 bases from V and 8 from J; bases not matched to a gene: 11. CDR3 length equals 15 residues. The germline V gene has CDR1 SNHLY and CDR2 FYNNEI. DNA for the CDR3: TGTGCCAGCAAGGCCCAGGGACAGGGAGCAGAAAAACTGTTTTTT. The encoded protein is CASKAQGQGAEKLFF.

For this clone: A junction end diverges from the germline sequence, so it may reflect a read error. The chain employs TRBV27 and TRBJ1-6; no firm D call. CDR3 length equals 14 residues. Germline-derived CDR1 and CDR2 are MNHEY and SMNVEV (reference sequence). The CDR3 protein is CASTLKPLDSPLHF. The CDR3 DNA sequence: TGTGCCAGCACTCTAAAGCCCCTTGATTCGCCCCTCCACTTT.

This clone was detected many times. The V and J genes are TRBV4-1 and TRBJ2-2; the D gene is possibly TRBD1 (5 bases). V was shortened by 4 bases and J by 1 base, with 13 bases between the two germline ends. The CDR3 contains 16 residues. In germline, CDR1 is MGHRA, CDR2 YSYEKL. The CDR3 loop is CASSPEGQQNTGELFF. CDR3 sequence (DNA): TGCGCCAGCAGCCCCGAAGGACAACAGAACACCGGGGAGCTGTTTTTT.

The chain couples TRBV19 to TRBJ1-1; possible D gene TRBD1, 6 bases. Trimming pared 4 bases from V and 4 bases from J, leaving 22 bases between. CDR1 and CDR2 (germline): LNHDA, SQIVND (reference sequence). This CDR3 region has 17 residues. This CDR3 is CASSTWTGSRGGTEAFF. In DNA form, the CDR3 reads TGTGCCAGTAGTACTTGGACCGGAAGTCGAGGGGGCACTGAAGCTTTCTTT. Combining the CDR3 with reference TRBV19 and TRBJ1-1 gives the whole variable domain DGGITQSPKYLFRKEGQNVTLSCEQNLNHDAMYWYRQDPGQGLRLIYYSQIVNDFQKGDIAEGYSVSREKKESFPLTVTSAQKNPTAFYLCASSTWTGSRGGTEAFFGQGTRLTVV.

The CDR3 protein is CASSYPGLAGVADTQYF. The CDR3 bases are TGTGCCAGCAGCTACCCGGGACTAGCGGGAGTGGCAGATACGCAGTATTTT. The chain uses TRBV7-3 and TRBJ2-3; 14 bases line up with TRBD2. Trimming cost V 4 bases and J 4 bases; bases outside gene matches: 7. This CDR3 has 17 residues. The germline gives CDR1 SGHTA, CDR2 FQGTGA.

The rearrangement uses TRBV28 and TRBJ2-7; 9 bases fit TRBD2. Germline values: CDR1 MDHEN, CDR2 SYDVKM. The CDR3 consists of 14 residues. Unmatched junction bases numbered 7, after V lost 8 bases and J lost 2 bases. The CDR3 loop reads CASGPSGRPYEQYF. CDR3 bases: TGTGCCAGCGGCCCCAGCGGGAGGCCCTACGAGCAGTACTTC.

The chain couples TRBV29-1 to TRBJ1-1; maybe TRBD1 (6 bases). Per germline, CDR1 SQVTM and CDR2 ANQGSEA. Trimming stripped 5 bases from V and 5 bases from J, with 15 bases between. The CDR3 runs 13 residues. Written as DNA, the CDR3 is TGCAGCGTTTGGGGGGGCTTAAAGACTGAAGCTTTCTTT. It codes for CSVWGGLKTEAFF.

This chain uses TRBV6-5 with TRBJ2-3; D is ambiguous. The CDR3 loop spans 11 amino acids. V dropped 7 bases and J dropped 7 bases, with 9 bases sitting between them. CDR1 is MNHEY, CDR2 SVGAGI, per germline. DNA of the CDR3: TGTGCCAGCACCCAACTGAATACGCAGTATTTT. It is translated as CASTQLNTQYF.

J is TRBJ1-3 and V is TRBV5-1; no clear D gene. This CDR3 is built from 16 residues. The V gene's germline CDR1 is SGHRS and CDR2 YFSETQ. V was trimmed by 3 bases and J by 0 bases, leaving 13 bases between them. The CDR3 coding sequence is TGCGCCAGCAGCTCCTACTCGACAAGCTCTGGAAACACCATATATTTT. Translation gives CASSSYSTSSGNTIYF.

The chain links TRBV13 to TRBJ2-1; 9 nucleotides line up with TRBD1. The germline V gene encodes CDR1 PRHDT and CDR2 FYEKMQ (reference sequence). The CDR3 is 15 residues long. Trimming cost V 8 bases and J 7 bases; bases outside gene matches: 12. The CDR3 bases are TGTGCCAGCGCAAATCAACAGGGGGCTGGAAATGAGCAGTTCTTC. Its protein product is CASANQQGAGNEQFF.

V usage is TRBV27 and J usage is TRBJ2-5; 11 nucleotides line up with TRBD2. Germline values: CDR1 MNHEY, CDR2 SMNVEV (reference sequence). J was trimmed by 0 bases and V by 6 bases; bases with no gene match: 3. The CDR3 loop spans 15 amino acids. The chain's CDR3 is CASSLAGGDQETQYF. CDR3 in DNA: TGTGCCAGCAGCTTAGCGGGGGGGGACCAAGAGACCCAGTACTTC.